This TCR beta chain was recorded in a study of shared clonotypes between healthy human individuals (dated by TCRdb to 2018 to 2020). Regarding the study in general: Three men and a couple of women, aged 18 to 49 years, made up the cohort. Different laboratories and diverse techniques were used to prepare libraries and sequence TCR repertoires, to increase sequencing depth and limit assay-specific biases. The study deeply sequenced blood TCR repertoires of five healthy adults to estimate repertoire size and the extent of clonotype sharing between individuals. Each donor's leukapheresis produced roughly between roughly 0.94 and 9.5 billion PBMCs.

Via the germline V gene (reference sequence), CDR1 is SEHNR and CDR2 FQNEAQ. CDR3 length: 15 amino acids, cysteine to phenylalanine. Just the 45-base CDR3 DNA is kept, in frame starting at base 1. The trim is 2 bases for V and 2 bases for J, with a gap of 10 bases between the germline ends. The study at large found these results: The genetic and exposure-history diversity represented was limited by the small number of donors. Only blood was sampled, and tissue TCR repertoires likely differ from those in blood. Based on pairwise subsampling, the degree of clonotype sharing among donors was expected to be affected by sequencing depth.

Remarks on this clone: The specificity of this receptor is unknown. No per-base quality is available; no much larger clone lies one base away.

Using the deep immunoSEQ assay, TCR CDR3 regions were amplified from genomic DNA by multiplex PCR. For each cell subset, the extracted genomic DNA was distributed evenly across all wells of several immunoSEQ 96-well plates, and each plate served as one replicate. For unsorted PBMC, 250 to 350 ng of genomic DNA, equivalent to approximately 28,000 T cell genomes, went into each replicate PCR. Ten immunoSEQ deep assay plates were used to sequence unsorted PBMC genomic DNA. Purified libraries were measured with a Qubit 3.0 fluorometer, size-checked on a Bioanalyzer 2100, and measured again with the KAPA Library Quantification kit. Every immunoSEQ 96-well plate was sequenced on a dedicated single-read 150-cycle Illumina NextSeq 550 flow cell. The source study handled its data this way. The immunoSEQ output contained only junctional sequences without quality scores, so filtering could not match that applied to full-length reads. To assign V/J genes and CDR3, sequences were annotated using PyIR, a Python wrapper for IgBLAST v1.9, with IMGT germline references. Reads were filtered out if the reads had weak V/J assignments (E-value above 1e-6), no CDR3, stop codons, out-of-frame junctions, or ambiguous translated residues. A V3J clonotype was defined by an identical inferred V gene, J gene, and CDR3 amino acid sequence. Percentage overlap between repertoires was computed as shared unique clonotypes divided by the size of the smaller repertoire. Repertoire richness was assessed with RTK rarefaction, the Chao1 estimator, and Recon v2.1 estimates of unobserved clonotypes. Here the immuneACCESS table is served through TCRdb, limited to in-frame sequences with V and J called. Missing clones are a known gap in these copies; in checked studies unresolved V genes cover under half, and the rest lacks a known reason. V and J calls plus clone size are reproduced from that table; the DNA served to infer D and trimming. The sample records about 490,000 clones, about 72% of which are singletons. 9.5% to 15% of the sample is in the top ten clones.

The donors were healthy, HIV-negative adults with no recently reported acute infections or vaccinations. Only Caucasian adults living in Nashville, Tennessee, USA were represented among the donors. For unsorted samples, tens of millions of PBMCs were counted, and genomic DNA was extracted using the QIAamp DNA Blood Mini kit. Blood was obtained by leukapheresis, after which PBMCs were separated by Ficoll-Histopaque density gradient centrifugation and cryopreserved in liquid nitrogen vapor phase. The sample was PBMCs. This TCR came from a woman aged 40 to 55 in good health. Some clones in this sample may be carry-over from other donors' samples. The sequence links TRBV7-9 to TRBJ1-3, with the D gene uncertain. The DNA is TGTGCCAGCAGCTTACCAGGTTTTCCTGGAAACACCATATATTTT. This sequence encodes CASSLPGFPGNTIYF.